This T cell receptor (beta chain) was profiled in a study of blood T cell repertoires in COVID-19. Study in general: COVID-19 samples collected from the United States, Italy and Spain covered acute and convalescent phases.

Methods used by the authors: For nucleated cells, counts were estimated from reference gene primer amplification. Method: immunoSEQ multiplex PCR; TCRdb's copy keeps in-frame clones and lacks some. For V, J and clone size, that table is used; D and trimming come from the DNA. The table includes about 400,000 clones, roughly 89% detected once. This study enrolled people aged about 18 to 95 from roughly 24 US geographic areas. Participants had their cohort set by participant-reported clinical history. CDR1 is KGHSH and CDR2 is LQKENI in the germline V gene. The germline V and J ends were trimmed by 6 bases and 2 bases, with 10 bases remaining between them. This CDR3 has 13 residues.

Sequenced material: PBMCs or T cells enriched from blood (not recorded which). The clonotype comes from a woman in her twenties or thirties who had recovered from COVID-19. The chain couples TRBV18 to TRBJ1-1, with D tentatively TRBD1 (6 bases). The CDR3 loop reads CASSEDRNTEAFF. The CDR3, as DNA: TGTGCCAGCTCGGAGGACAGAAACACTGAAGCTTTCTTT.